The rows below give T cell receptor beta chains drawn from one sample of a study of a mutant IDH1 vaccine in newly diagnosed glioma. Sequencing used immunoSEQ multiplex PCR; TCRdb keeps in-frame clones, though not all of them. The table shows roughly 40,000 clones, with approximately 93% occurring only once. No antigens are known for them. Sequenced material: PBMCs, taken from a glioma patient whose treatment included an IDH1 peptide vaccine. The receptors were gathered from a man in his fifties or sixties with glioma. Both conserved end residues are part of each CDR3. D genes are given only for firm matches. Clone size is stated in some rows and not others, as once, few, many or a class when expanded.

v_call,j_call,clone_size,d_call,cdr3_nt,cdr3_aa
TRBV27,TRBJ1-5,NA,NA,TGTGCCAGCAGTACCGAGGCGGGGATCAATCAGCCCCAGCATTTT,CASSTEAGINQPQHF
TRBV20-1,TRBJ1-2,NA,NA,TGCAGTGCTACCAGTGGCTACTTGGGATCCTTC,CSATSGYLGSF
TRBV9,TRBJ1-6,NA,NA,TGTGCCAGCAGCGTAGTGGATGGTCTTAATTCACCCCTCCACTTT,CASSVVDGLNSPLHF
TRBV5-6,TRBJ1-5,NA,NA,TGTGCCAGCAGCAAAAGGACAGTCGACAATCAGCCCCAGCATTTT,CASSKRTVDNQPQHF
TRBV5-1,TRBJ2-7,NA,TRBD2,TGCGCCAGCAGCTTGACTAGCGGGAGCGGTGAGCAGTACTTC,CASSLTSGSGEQYF
TRBV2,TRBJ1-1,NA,TRBD1,TGTGCCAGCAGTCCTACGAGGGACAGGGTGTGGTTT,CASSPTRDRVWF
TRBV27,TRBJ2-1,NA,NA,TGTGCCAGCAGTTTATCTTCGCGGGCTTTTATGTTCTTC,CASSLSSRAFMFF
TRBV7-9,TRBJ2-4,few,TRBD2,TGTGCCAGCAGCTTAGGGCTAGCGGGAGGTTCCCCCCCCAAAAACATTCAGTACTTC,CASSLGLAGGSPPKNIQYF
TRBV19,TRBJ2-1,NA,TRBD2,TGTGCCAGTAGTATGGGGTGGCGGGGGAGGAGGGCATCCAATGAGCAGTTCTTC,CASSMGWRGRRASNEQFF
TRBV23-1,TRBJ2-7,NA,TRBD1,TGCGCCAGCAGACGACAGGGGGCGCTTGCGCAGTACTTC,CASRRQGALAQYF
TRBV28,TRBJ2-6,NA,NA,TGTGCCAGCAGTGAACACCTCTCTGGGGCCAACGTCCTGACTTTC,CASSEHLSGANVLTF
TRBV6-5,TRBJ2-5,NA,NA,TGTGCCAGCAGTTACATGGGGACCCAGTACTTC,CASSYMGTQYF
TRBV19,TRBJ1-5,NA,TRBD1,TGTGCCAGTAGTATGAACAGGGGGCTGAATCAGCCCCAGCATTTT,CASSMNRGLNQPQHF
TRBV2,TRBJ1-5,NA,NA,TGTGCCAGCAGGGGGACAAGCTTCAATCAGCCCCAGCATTTT,CASRGTSFNQPQHF
TRBV18,TRBJ2-5,NA,TRBD1,TGTGCCAGCTCACTAAGGACCGCGACAGGGCCGCGGGTGACCCAGTACTTC,CASSLRTATGPRVTQYF
TRBV19,TRBJ2-7,NA,NA,TGTGCCAGTAGTATAGTGGGCGGTGCCTCCTACGAGCAGTACTTC,CASSIVGGASYEQYF
TRBV5-1,TRBJ1-3,NA,TRBD1,TGCGCCAGCACCCCCGGGACAGGGGCAATGGGAAACACCATATATTTT,CASTPGTGAMGNTIYF
TRBV6-1,TRBJ1-3,NA,NA,TGTGCCAGCAGGCAGACAGGTTCTGGAAACACCATATATTTT,CASRQTGSGNTIYF
TRBV2,TRBJ2-3,NA,TRBD2,TGTGCCAGCGGCGTTTTCGGGAGGGCCCTAGATACGCAGTATTTT,CASGVFGRALDTQYF
TRBV27,TRBJ1-5,NA,TRBD1,TGTGCCAGCAGTTCCCTGGACAGGCCGAATCTCCAGCATTTT,CASSSLDRPNLQHF
TRBV4-2,TRBJ2-1,NA,NA,TGTGCCAGCAGCCAAGAAGGTAGCGGCGATGCAGAGCAGTTCTTC,CASSQEGSGDAEQFF
TRBV19,TRBJ2-7,NA,NA,TGTGCCACCCGGCAGGTTGGTTACTACGAGCAGTACTTC,CATRQVGYYEQYF
TRBV7-2,TRBJ2-5,NA,NA,TGTGCCAGCAGCTTTATGGGGGCCTGGGAGACCCAGTACTTC,CASSFMGAWETQYF
TRBV27,TRBJ1-2,NA,NA,TGTGCCAGCAGTCCCGGACTGGGCTATGGCTACACCTTC,CASSPGLGYGYTF
TRBV28,TRBJ1-1,NA,TRBD1,TGTGCCAGCAGTTCGACAGGGTGGAACACTGAAGCTTTCTTT,CASSSTGWNTEAFF
TRBV18,TRBJ1-3,NA,TRBD1,TGTGCCAGCTCACCACCGGACAGGGGCTGGGGATTTAGCTCTGGAAACACCATATATTTT,CASSPPDRGWGFSSGNTIYF
TRBV7-8,TRBJ1-3,medium-sized,NA,TGTGCCAGCAGGCCTGATGCTGGAAACACCATATATTTT,CASRPDAGNTIYF
TRBV4-2,TRBJ1-2,NA,TRBD1,TGTGCCAGCAGCCTCGACGCCGGGACAGGGGGCGATGGCTACACCTTC,CASSLDAGTGGDGYTF
TRBV18,TRBJ1-2,NA,NA,TGTGCCAGCTCACCACTTGGCGGCCCCCCAGATGGCTACACCTTC,CASSPLGGPPDGYTF
TRBV9,TRBJ2-7,NA,TRBD1,TGTGCCAGCAGCGTATCTCCGGGACAGGGCTACGAGCAGTACTTC,CASSVSPGQGYEQYF
TRBV7-8,TRBJ2-3,NA,NA,TGTGCCAGCAGCCTAGGACGTCAGGGAGATACGCAGTATTTT,CASSLGRQGDTQYF
TRBV29-1,TRBJ2-6,NA,NA,TGCAGCGTTGAGGCGGCGGGGGCCAACGTCCTGACTTTC,CSVEAAGANVLTF
TRBV19,TRBJ2-3,once,TRBD1,TGTGCCAGCACTAAACAGGGGGCAACAGATACGCAGTATTTT,CASTKQGATDTQYF
TRBV5-1,TRBJ2-2,NA,NA,TGCGCCAGCAGTTCCGCAACCCCCTGGGGAACCGGGGAGCTGTTTTTT,CASSSATPWGTGELFF
TRBV7-9,TRBJ2-7,NA,NA,TGTGCCAGCAGCCTCGGCTGGAGTGACGAGCAGTACTTC,CASSLGWSDEQYF
TRBV6-4,TRBJ2-1,NA,NA,TGTGCCAGCAGTCTTCAGGGGAGCTCCTACAATGAGCAGTTCTTC,CASSLQGSSYNEQFF
TRBV10-3,TRBJ1-6,NA,TRBD1,TGTGCCATCACCCCGGGACAGGAGCGTTCACCCCTCCACTTT,CAITPGQERSPLHF
TRBV10-2,TRBJ1-6,NA,NA,TGCGCCAGCAGTGTAAGGGAATTTTCACCCCTCCACTTT,CASSVREFSPLHF
TRBV7-2,TRBJ2-7,NA,NA,TGTGCCAGCAGAGGCTACGAGCAGTACTTC,CASRGYEQYF
TRBV5-1,TRBJ2-5,NA,NA,TGCGCCAGCAGCTTGGAGGGGTTTGGGGCTCAAGAGACCCAGTACTTC,CASSLEGFGAQETQYF
TRBV30,TRBJ1-5,few,NA,TGTGCCGCCTCGACAAATAGCAATCAGCCCCAGCATTTT,CAASTNSNQPQHF
TRBV7-9,TRBJ2-7,NA,NA,TGTGCCAGTAGTGCAGTGGGACCCTACGAGCAGTACTTC,CASSAVGPYEQYF
TRBV19,TRBJ2-1,few,NA,TGTGCCAGTAGTATCGGCGGGACTGAGCAGTTCTTC,CASSIGGTEQFF
TRBV5-6,TRBJ2-5,NA,NA,TGTGCCAGCAGCTTATGGGGCACCCAAGAGACCCAGTACTTC,CASSLWGTQETQYF
TRBV4-3,TRBJ2-7,NA,NA,TGCGCCAGCAGCCAAGAAAGGGGGGACGAGCAGTACTTC,CASSQERGDEQYF